This T cell receptor beta chain was sequenced in a study of shared clonotypes between healthy human individuals. Study overall: Plates per donor: three CD4 naive, three CD4 memory, two CD8 naive, one CD8 memory.

The V gene lost 6 bases and the J gene lost 1 base, with 9 bases spanning the gap. Germline lookup yields CDR1 MDHEN and CDR2 SYDVKM. The CDR3 runs 14 residues. Sequencing used immunoSEQ multiplex PCR; TCRdb keeps in-frame clones, though not all of them. The sample holds almost 700,000 clones, around 90% seen once. The naive CD8 population came from CD45RO-negative cells selected for CCR7, without terminally differentiated effector memory CD45RA+ cells. V usage is TRBV28 and J usage is TRBJ2-2, with D perhaps assigned TRBD1 or TRBD2 (6 bases each). The sequence was obtained from a man aged 25 to 40 in good health. The specimen sequenced was naive CD8+ T cells sorted from blood. The CDR3 loop is CASREGGNTGELFF. The CDR3 DNA reads as TGTGCCAGCAGAGAGGGGGGGAACACCGGGGAGCTGTTTTTT.